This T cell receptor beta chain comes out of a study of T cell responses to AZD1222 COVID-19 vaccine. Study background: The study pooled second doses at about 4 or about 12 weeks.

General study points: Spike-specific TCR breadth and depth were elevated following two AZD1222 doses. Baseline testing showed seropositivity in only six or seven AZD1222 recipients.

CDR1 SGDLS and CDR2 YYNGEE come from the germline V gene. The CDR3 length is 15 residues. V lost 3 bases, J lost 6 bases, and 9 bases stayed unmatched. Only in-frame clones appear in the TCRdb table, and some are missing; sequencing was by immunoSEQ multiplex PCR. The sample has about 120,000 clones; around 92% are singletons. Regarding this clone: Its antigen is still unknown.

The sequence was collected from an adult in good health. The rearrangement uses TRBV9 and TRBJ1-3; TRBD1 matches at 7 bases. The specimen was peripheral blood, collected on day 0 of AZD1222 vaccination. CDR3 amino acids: CASSAPTGRANTIYF. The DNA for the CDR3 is TGTGCCAGCAGCGCCCCGACAGGGAGGGCAAACACCATATATTTT.